Listed below are T cell receptor beta chains from one sample, sequenced in a study of T cell responses to AZD1222 COVID-19 vaccine. The assay was immunoSEQ multiplex PCR, and TCRdb's table has in-frame clones only and misses some. Of 190,000 or so clones listed, roughly 92% were seen once; the top ten hold 1%. The sample in question was peripheral blood, obtained 28 days after the second AZD1222 dose. The source is an adult who received the AZD1222 COVID-19 vaccine. Each CDR3 is given with its conserved first and last residue. Each record gives: clone size, J gene, V gene, CDR3 protein. Part of the rows lack a size; the others show once, few, many or a class for expanded clones.

.	TRBJ1-6	TRBV6-2/TRBV6-3	CASSYGREGGLGHHF
.	TRBJ2-1	TRBV5-1	CASSLGVTSGGLNEQFF
.	TRBJ2-7	TRBV27	CASSFSGTPLSEQYF
.	TRBJ2-7	TRBV30	CAWWGGNSYEQYF
once	TRBJ1-1	TRBV25-1	CASSLSTEAFF
.	TRBJ1-1	TRBV5-1	CASSYLGQMNTEAFF
.	TRBJ1-3	TRBV3-1/TRBV3-2	CASSQGLDSGNTIYF
.	TRBJ1-1	TRBV3-1/TRBV3-2	CASSPLGGGNEAFF
.	TRBJ1-3	TRBV9	CASSPRHLSGNTIYF
.	TRBJ1-3	TRBV9	CASSVQSSGNTIYF
.	TRBJ2-7	TRBV28	CASPAGGEQYF
.	TRBJ1-1	TRBV11-2	CASSLARSDDEAFF
once	TRBJ1-1	TRBV29-1	CSAERGQDTEAFF
.	TRBJ2-2	TRBV27	CASSLKTGRIAGELFF
.	TRBJ1-3	TRBV7-3	CASSLTEQGTGNTIYF
.	TRBJ2-2	TRBV19	CASSIVGGRGTGELFF
.	TRBJ1-6	TRBV10-1	CASSERQGNSPLHF
once	TRBJ1-1	TRBV5-1	CASSPRGTGAIKNTEAFF
.	TRBJ1-1	TRBV6-1	CASSEALTGGGSTEAFF
.	TRBJ1-6	TRBV19	CASSMSKGTSSYNSPLHF
once	TRBJ1-2	TRBV9	CASSPRTGEYGYTF
.	TRBJ1-5	TRBV18	CASSPGGDQPQHF
once	TRBJ1-5	TRBV3-1/TRBV3-2	CASSQDRGGGNQPQHF
.	TRBJ1-3	TRBV18	CASSTGTASGNTIYF
.	TRBJ1-3	TRBV4-1	CASSQEPSGLSGNTIYF
once	TRBJ2-1	TRBV28	CASSLQGAYYNEQFF
.	TRBJ1-1	TRBV6-5	CASRERTGFAEAFF
once	TRBJ2-3	TRBV19	CASSVSGSGNTDTQYF
.	TRBJ1-6	TRBV7-6	CASSLRMGTDNSPLHF
.	TRBJ2-3	TRBV6-2/TRBV6-3	CASSYPQGPNTQYF
.	TRBJ1-2	TRBV27	CASAFSGQAYGYTF
.	TRBJ1-2	TRBV1	CTSSRTGVFDGYTF
.	TRBJ1-5	TRBV6-5	CASSYSNLPGGQPQHF
.	TRBJ2-3	TRBV5-1	CASRLAGARTDTQYF
.	TRBJ2-7	TRBV6-5	CASSYSAGTRGYEQYF
once	TRBJ1-4	TRBV5-1	CASRSSIGTDNEKLFF